This record looks at one T cell receptor beta chain sequence and its context. What antigen it recognizes has not been identified. It has no much larger one-base neighbor in the sample; base qualities were not kept. Compared with germline, V lacks 7 bases and J lacks 0 bases; bases without a gene match: 4. As encoded in the germline V gene, CDR1 is SQVTM while CDR2 is ANQGSEA. From its cysteine to its phenylalanine, the CDR3 spans 15 amino acids. CDR3 DNA only is kept here, 45 bases in frame from base 1. This record comes from a study of human T cells and chemical hapten exposure (dated by TCRdb to the early 2020s). With respect to the entire study: For sensitization, 2% DPC in acetone was applied to a roughly 2 cm by roughly 2 cm area of upper inner arm skin. The patient cohort, mostly female, included alopecia areata with under or over 50% scalp involvement, alopecia totalis and alopecia universalis. Blood for TCR sequencing was provided by twenty-nine alopecia patients at one to four time points (pre-sensitization, 2, 6 and 24 weeks). Patch testing was done on the upper back using Finn chambers containing 0.01% DPC, and results were scored after 6 days according to International Contact Dermatitis Research Group standards. Libraries were pooled for sequencing, and per-sample TCR yields varied mainly because of small differences in library volumes within the pool. In alopecia patients, the study followed how the peripheral blood TCR repertoire changed in vivo over primary and secondary sensitization to diphenylcyclopropenone (DPC), a hapten. Blood samples were taken from patients before sensitization (week 0) and at 2, 6 and about 24 weeks after DPC sensitization. Patients additionally received weekly therapeutic DPC doses to the scalp throughout the approximately 25-week study period. From each blood RNA sample, both TCR alpha and TCR beta chains were sequenced. Study-level results and caveats: Expanded TCRs formed significantly more large CDR3 similarity clusters than pre-sensitization or healthy control sets, consistent with antigen-driven responses. The number of TCRs above 1 in 1000 frequency did not change with DPC sensitization; there was no evidence of global repertoire structure alterations. The number of PT1 expanded TCRs positively correlated with patch test score, significant at thresholds 8, 16 and 32 but not 4. All patients had alopecia, a presumed autoimmune disease, so their immune response might differ from that of healthy individuals. Repeated subsampling changed both the strength of the expansion versus patch-test correlation and the threshold at which the correlation became significant.

This specimen's time point label, per the study, means: patch test 3, about 24 weeks after DPC sensitization. The treatment or condition label for this specimen denotes: therapeutic diphenylcyclopropenone sensitization with weekly scalp DPC. Total RNA was extracted from unfractionated whole blood that had been collected in Tempus Blood RNA tubes. Blood at each patch-test visit was drawn before the patch test was applied. Patients were eligible if aged 18 to 70, diagnosed with alopecia and judged suitable for DPC therapy, and pregnant patients were excluded. Library creation used RACE. TCRdb records NextSeq 500 as the sequencer. During library preparation, unique molecular identifiers were attached to individual cDNA molecules so that TCRs could be counted quantitatively and reproducibly. As for the authors' bioinformatics: A median of roughly 99,000 TCRs per sample was observed, with a range of about 20,000 to 690,600. V, J and CDR3 annotation of the TCR reads was carried out using the Decombinator software suite. For PS versus PT1 abundance plots, all samples were subsampled to the same number of TCRs (28,000). Expanded TCRs were defined as absent before sensitization and observed at least eight times at the 2-week time point. Using fastp trimming at Q25 and MiXCR clonotype assembly, TCRdb reanalyzed the public sequencing data and kept in-frame beta chains. Entries that share a CDR3 protein sequence are merged under the most common genes and DNA. The V and J calls were determined by TCRdb, not by the authors. This sample comprises tens of thousands of distinct CDR3 sequences, approximately 9.5% of them detected only once. Roughly 25% of the sample is taken by the ten largest.

This specimen was whole blood, taken in connection with sensitization to the hapten diphenylcyclopropenone (DPC). The receptor chain draws on TRBV29-1 and TRBJ2-3, and TRBD2 aligns with 13 junction nucleotides. The sequence derives from a man over 45 with alopecia areata. Some clones in this sample may be carry-over from other donors' samples. Here the CDR3 is given as CSAGTSGISTDTQYF. The DNA sequence is as follows: TGCAGCGCCGGGACTAGCGGGATTAGCACAGATACGCAGTATTTT.